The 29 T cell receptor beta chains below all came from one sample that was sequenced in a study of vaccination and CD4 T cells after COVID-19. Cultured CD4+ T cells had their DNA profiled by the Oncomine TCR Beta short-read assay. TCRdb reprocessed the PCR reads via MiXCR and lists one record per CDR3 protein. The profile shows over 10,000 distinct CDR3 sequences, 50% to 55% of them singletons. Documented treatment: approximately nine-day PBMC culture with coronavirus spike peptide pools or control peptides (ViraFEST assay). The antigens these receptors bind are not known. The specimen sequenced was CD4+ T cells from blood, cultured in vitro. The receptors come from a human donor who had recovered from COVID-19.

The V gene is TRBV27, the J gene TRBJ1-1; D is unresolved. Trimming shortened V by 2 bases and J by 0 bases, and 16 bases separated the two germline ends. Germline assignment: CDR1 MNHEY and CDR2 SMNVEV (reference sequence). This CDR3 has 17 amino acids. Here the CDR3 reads CASSLGRPPTLNTEAFF. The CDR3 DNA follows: TGTGCCAGCAGTTTAGGTAGGCCTCCGACCCTGAACACTGAAGCTTTCTTT.

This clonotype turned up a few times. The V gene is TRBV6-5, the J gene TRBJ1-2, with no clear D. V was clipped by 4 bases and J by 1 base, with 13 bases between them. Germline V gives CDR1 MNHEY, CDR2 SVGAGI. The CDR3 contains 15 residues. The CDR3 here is CASSFPQDSNYGYTF. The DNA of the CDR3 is TGTGCCAGCAGTTTCCCGCAGGATAGTAACTATGGCTACACCTTC.

As DNA, the CDR3 is TGCGCCAGCAGCTTTGGCGGGGGGGCCGGGGAGACCCAGTACTTC. Its protein is CASSFGGGAGETQYF. V is TRBV5-1 and J is TRBJ2-5; 9 bases are shared with TRBD2. V lost 2 bases, J lost 5 bases, and 7 bases stayed unmatched. The CDR3 covers 15 residues. The germline CDR1 and CDR2 sequences are SGHRS and YFSETQ. The variable domain in full, completed from reference TRBV5-1 and TRBJ2-5, reads KAGVTQTPRYLIKTRGQQVTLSCSPISGHRSVSWYQQTPGQGLQFLFEYFSETQRNKGNFPGRFSGRQFSNSRSEMNVSTLELGDSALYLCASSFGGGAGETQYFGPGTRLLVL.

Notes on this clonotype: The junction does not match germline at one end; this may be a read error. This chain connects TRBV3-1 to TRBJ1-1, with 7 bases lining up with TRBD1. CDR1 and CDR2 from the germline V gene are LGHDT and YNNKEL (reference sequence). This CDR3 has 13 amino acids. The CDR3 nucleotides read TGTGCCAGCAGCCTGTACTATCTGCCGGGACAGACGTTT. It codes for CASSLYYLPGQTF.

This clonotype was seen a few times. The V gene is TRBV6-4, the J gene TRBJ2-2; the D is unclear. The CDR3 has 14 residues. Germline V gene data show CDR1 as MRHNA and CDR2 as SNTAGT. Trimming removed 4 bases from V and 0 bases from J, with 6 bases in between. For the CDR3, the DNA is TGTGCCAGCAGTGCCAGACCGAACACCGGGGAGCTGTTTTTT. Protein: CASSARPNTGELFF.

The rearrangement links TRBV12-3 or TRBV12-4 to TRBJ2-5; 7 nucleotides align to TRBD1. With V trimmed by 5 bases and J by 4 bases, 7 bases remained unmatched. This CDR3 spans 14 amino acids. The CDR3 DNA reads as TGTGCCAGCAGTCTGGGACAGAAAGGAGAGACCCAGTACTTC. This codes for CASSLGQKGETQYF.

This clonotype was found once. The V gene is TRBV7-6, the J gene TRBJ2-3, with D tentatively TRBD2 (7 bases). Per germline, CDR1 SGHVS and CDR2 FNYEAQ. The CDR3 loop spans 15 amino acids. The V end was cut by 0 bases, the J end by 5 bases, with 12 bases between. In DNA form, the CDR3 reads TGTGCCAGCAGCTTAGCGGGGGGGCCAGGAGATACGCAGTATTTT. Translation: CASSLAGGPGDTQYF.

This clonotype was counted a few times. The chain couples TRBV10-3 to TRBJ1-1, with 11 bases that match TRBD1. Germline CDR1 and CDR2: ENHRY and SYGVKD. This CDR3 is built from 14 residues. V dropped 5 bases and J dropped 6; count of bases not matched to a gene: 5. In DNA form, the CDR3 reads TGTGCCATCAGTACCGGGACAGGGGGAGCTGAAGCTTTCTTT. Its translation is CAISTGTGGAEAFF.

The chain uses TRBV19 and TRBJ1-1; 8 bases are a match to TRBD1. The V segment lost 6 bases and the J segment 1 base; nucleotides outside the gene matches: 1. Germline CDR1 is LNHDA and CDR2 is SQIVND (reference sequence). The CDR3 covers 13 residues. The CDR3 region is CASSDRGNTEAFF. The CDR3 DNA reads TGTGCCAGTAGCGACAGGGGGAACACTGAAGCTTTCTTT.

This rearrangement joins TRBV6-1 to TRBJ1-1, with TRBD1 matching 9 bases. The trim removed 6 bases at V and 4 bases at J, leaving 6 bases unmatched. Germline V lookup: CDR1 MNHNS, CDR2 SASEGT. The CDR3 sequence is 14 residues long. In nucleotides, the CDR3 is TGTGCCAGCAGACAGGGGGCGCAACCCACTGAAGCTTTCTTT. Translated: CASRQGAQPTEAFF.

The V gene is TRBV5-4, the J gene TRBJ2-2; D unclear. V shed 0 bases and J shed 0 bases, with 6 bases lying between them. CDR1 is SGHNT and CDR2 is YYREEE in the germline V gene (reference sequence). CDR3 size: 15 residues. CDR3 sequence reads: CASSLEKSNTGELFF. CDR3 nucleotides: TGTGCCAGCAGCTTGGAGAAATCGAACACCGGGGAGCTGTTTTTT.

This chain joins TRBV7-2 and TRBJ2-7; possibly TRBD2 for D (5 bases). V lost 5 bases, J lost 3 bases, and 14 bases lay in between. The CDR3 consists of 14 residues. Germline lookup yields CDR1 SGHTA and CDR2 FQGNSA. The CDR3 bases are TGTGCCAGCAGCCAGATTTCCGGGATCTACGAGCAGTACTTC. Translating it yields CASSQISGIYEQYF.

The DNA for the CDR3 is TGTGCCAGTAGTATAGTTCCGGATTTTAGCAATCAGCCCCAGCATTTT. Residues: CASSIVPDFSNQPQHF. The chain is built from TRBV19 and TRBJ1-5; D gene ambiguous. Trimming shortened V by 1 base and J by 0 bases, and 10 bases separated the two germline ends. CDR1 and CDR2 (germline): LNHDA, SQIVND (reference sequence). The CDR3 sequence is 16 residues long.

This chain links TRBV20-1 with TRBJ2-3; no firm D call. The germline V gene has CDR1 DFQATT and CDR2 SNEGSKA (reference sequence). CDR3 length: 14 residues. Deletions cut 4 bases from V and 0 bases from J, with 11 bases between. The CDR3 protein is CSATRRTSTDTQYF. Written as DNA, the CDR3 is TGCAGTGCTACGAGACGGACCAGCACAGATACGCAGTATTTT.

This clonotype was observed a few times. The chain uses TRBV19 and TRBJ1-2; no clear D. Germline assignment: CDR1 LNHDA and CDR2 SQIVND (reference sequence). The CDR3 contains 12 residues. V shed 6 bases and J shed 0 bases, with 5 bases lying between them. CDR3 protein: CASRRSNYGYTF. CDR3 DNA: TGTGCCAGTAGGAGGTCTAACTATGGCTACACCTTC.

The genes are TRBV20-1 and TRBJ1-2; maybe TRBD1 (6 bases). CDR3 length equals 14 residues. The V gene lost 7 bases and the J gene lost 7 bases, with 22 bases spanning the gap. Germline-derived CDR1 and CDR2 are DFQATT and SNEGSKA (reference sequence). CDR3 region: CSVSPGGTLGGYTF. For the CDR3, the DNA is TGCAGTGTTAGCCCCGGTGGGACATTGGGTGGCTACACCTTC.

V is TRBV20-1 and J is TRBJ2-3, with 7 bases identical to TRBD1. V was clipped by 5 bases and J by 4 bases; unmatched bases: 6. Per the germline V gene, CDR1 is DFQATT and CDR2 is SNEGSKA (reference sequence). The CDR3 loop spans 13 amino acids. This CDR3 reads CSALPTGSDTQYF. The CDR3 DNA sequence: TGCAGTGCTCTTCCGACAGGGTCAGATACGCAGTATTTT.

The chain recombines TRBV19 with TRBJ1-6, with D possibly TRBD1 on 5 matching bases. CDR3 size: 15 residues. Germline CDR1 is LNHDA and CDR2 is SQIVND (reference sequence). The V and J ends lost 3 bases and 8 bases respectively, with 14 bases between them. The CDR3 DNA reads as TGTGCCAGTAGTATTCTACCCCAGGGAGATTCACCCCTCCACTTT. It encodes CASSILPQGDSPLHF.

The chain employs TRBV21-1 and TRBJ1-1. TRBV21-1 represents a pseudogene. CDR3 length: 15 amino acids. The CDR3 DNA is TGTGCCAGCAGCAAATTAGGAGGAATGAACACTGAAGCTTTCTTT. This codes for CASSKLGGMNTEAFF.

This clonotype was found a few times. Written as DNA, the CDR3 is TGTGCCAGCAGCTTCTTAAGCACTAACTATGGCTACACCTTC. It encodes CASSFLSTNYGYTF. The chain recombines TRBV11-2 with TRBJ1-2; D uncertain. The CDR3 is 14 residues long. The germline gives CDR1 SGHAT, CDR2 FQNNGV. V lost 3 bases and J 0 bases, leaving 8 bases between the germline ends.

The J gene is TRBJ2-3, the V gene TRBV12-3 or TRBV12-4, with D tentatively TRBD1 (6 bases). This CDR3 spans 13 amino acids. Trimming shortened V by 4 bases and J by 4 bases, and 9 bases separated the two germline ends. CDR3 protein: CASSYSGADTQYF. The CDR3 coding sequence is TGTGCCAGCAGTTATTCAGGGGCAGATACGCAGTATTTT.

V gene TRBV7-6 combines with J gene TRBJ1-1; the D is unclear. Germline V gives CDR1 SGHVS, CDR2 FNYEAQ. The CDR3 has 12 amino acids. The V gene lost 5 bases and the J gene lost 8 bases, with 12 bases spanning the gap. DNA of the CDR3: TGTGCCAGCAGCCCCATCCTGGAGGAAGCTTTCTTT. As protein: CASSPILEEAFF. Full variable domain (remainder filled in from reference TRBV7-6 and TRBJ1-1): GAGVSQSPRYKVTKRGQDVALRCDPISGHVSLYWYRQALGQGPEFLTYFNYEAQQDKSGLPNDRFSAERPEGSISTLTIQRTEQRDSAMYRCASSPILEEAFFGQGTRLTVV.

The CDR3 DNA reads as TGTGCCAGCAGCTTGGGGCTAGGGGGGTTCTATGGCTACACCTTC. As protein: CASSLGLGGFYGYTF. This chain connects TRBV5-8 to TRBJ1-2; TRBD1 might be the D (6 bases). Germline loops: CDR1 SGHTS, CDR2 YDEGEE. V was trimmed by 0 bases and J by 4 bases, leaving 13 bases between them. This CDR3 spans 15 amino acids. The entire variable domain, with the rest obtained from reference TRBV5-8 and TRBJ1-2, is as follows: EAGVTQSPTHLIKTRGQQATLRCSPISGHTSVYWYQQALGLGLQFLLWYDEGEERNRGNFPPRFSGRQFPNYSSELNVNALELEDSALYLCASSLGLGGFYGYTFGSGTRLTVV.

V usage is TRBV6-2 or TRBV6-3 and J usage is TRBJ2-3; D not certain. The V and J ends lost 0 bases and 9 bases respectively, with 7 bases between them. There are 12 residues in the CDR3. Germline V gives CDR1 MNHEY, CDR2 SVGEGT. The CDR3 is CASSYSARTQYF. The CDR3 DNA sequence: TGTGCCAGCAGTTACTCCGCTCGGACGCAGTATTTT.

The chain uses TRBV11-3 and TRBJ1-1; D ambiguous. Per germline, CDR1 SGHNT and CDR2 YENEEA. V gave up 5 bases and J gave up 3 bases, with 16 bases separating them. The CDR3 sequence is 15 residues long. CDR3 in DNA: TGTGCCAGCAGCCGTGGGGAGTTCTCGGACACTGAAGCTTTCTTT. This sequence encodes CASSRGEFSDTEAFF.

CDR3 DNA sequence: TGCAGTGGCATAAGACCCACAGGGCCACACTATGGCTACACCTTC. Translated: CSGIRPTGPHYGYTF. The chain uses TRBV20-1 and TRBJ1-2; tentatively, D is TRBD1 (6 bases). The germline CDR1 and CDR2 sequences are DFQATT and SNEGSKA (reference sequence). The CDR3 is made up of 15 amino acids. The V gene lost 7 bases and the J gene lost 3 bases, with 21 bases spanning the gap.

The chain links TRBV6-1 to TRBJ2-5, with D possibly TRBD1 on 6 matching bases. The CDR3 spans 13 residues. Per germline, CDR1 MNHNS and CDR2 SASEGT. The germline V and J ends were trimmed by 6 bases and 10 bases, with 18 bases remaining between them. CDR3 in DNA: TGTGCCAGCAGGGGGGAAACAGGGAAGGGCCAGTACTTC. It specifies CASRGETGKGQYF.

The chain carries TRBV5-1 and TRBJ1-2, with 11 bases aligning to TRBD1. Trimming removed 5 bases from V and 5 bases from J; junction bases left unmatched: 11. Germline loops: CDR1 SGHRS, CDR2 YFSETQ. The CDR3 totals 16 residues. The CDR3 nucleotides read TGCGCCAGCAGTTTACGTCGGGGACAGGGGGGGTATGGCTACACCTTC. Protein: CASSLRRGQGGYGYTF.

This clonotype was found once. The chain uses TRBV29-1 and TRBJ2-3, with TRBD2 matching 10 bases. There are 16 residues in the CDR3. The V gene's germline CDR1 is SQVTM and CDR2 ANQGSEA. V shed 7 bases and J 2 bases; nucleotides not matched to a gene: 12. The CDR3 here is CSAQVSGGSHTDTQYF. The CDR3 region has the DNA TGCAGCGCCCAGGTTAGCGGGGGGTCACACACAGATACGCAGTATTTT.